Presented here are 25 T cell receptor beta chains from one specimen sequenced in a study of cytomegalovirus exposure and HLA in healthy donors. The PCR made use of 60 Vbeta and 13 Jbeta primers. TCRdb's copy holds only in-frame clones and misses some; the assay was immunoSEQ multiplex PCR. The sample lists 160,000 or so clones, over 75% occurring once. Material for sequencing was PBMCs. The receptors originated from a man aged 55 to 69 in good health and CMV-seronegative.

This chain uses TRBV5-6 with TRBJ2-5; D uncertain. Germline V lookup: CDR1 SGHDT, CDR2 YYEEEE. V was shortened by 0 bases and J by 5 bases, with 5 bases between the two germline ends. The CDR3 has 12 amino acids. CDR3 coding DNA: TGTGCCAGCAGCTTGGCCTCTGAGACCCAGTACTTC. Protein sequence: CASSLASETQYF.

This clone was detected once. The chain is built from TRBV4-3 and TRBJ2-6, with 9 bases fitting TRBD2. J gave up 0 bases and V 0 bases, and 9 bases lay outside the gene matches. The CDR3 is made up of 20 amino acids. Germline V CDR1 and CDR2: LGHNA, YSLEER. The CDR3: CASSQDLAGTAPSGANVLTF. CDR3 DNA sequence: TGCGCCAGCAGCCAAGATCTAGCGGGGACAGCCCCCTCTGGGGCCAACGTCCTGACTTTC.

As to this clone: One end of the junction is discordant with germline, which a read error may explain. This chain links TRBV4-2 with TRBJ2-7, with TRBD1 matching over 8 bases. Looked up from germline, CDR1 is LGHNA and CDR2 is YNFKEQ. This CDR3 is built from 16 residues. CDR3 residues: CASSQVSTGVSSEQYF. CDR3 bases: TGTGCCAGCAGCCAAGTTTCGACAGGGGTGTCCTCCGAGCAGTACTTC.

This chain links TRBV9 with TRBJ1-2; D may be TRBD1 (6 bases). Germline lookup yields CDR1 SGDLS and CDR2 YYNGEE. The CDR3 spans 15 residues. Trimming pared 4 bases from V and 4 bases from J, leaving 17 bases between. CDR3 nucleotides: TGTGCCAGCAGCCGTGGACAGTTCGAAGTCTATGGCTACACCTTC. It specifies CASSRGQFEVYGYTF.

This clone was seen a few times. The chain links TRBV2 to TRBJ1-1; D unclear. CDR3 size: 13 residues. The V gene lost 6 bases and the J gene lost 4 bases, with 12 bases spanning the gap. Per the germline V gene, CDR1 is SNHLY and CDR2 is FYNNEI. CDR3 loop: CASRNGVSTEAFF. The CDR3 DNA reads TGTGCCAGCAGAAACGGGGTAAGCACTGAAGCTTTCTTT.

The V and J genes are TRBV9 and TRBJ2-3; 12 nucleotides align to TRBD2. After removal of 0 bases from V and 5 bases from J, the junction contained 10 bases not matched to a gene. CDR1 and CDR2 (germline): SGDLS, YYNGEE. CDR3 length: 18 amino acids. CDR3 nucleotide sequence: TGTGCCAGCAGCGTAGTGGGGGGGACTAGCGGGTTGAGAGATACGCAGTATTTT. This encodes CASSVVGGTSGLRDTQYF. The full variable domain, rest sourced from reference TRBV9 and TRBJ2-3, is DSGVTQTPKHLITATGQRVTLRCSPRSGDLSVYWYQQSLDQGLQFLIQYYNGEERAKGNILERFSAQQFPDLHSELNLSSLELGDSALYFCASSVVGGTSGLRDTQYFGPGTRLTVL.

This clone was detected a few times. The rearrangement uses TRBV6-6 and TRBJ2-2; TRBD2 is a possible D gene (5 bases). Germline CDR1 MNHNY, CDR2 SVGAGI (reference sequence). Trimming removed 5 bases from V and 7 bases from J, with 17 bases in between. This CDR3 contains 15 residues. CDR3 sequence reads: CASSPPGVTGGELFF. CDR3 sequence (DNA): TGTGCCAGCAGTCCCCCCGGGGTTACGGGCGGGGAGCTGTTTTTT.

The chain links TRBV19 to TRBJ2-2; 7 nucleotides agree with TRBD2. CDR3 length: 14 amino acids. CDR1 LNHDA and CDR2 SQIVND come from the germline V gene (reference sequence). After removal of 5 bases from V and 1 base from J, the junction contained 1 base not matched to a gene. CDR3 nucleotides: TGTGCCAGTAGTTCGGGGGGGAACACCGGGGAGCTGTTTTTT. Its translation is CASSSGGNTGELFF.

V is TRBV29-1 and J is TRBJ2-2, with 13 bases matching TRBD2. CDR1 is SQVTM and CDR2 is ANQGSEA in the germline V gene. V was pared by 7 bases and J by 7 bases, with 3 bases of the junction left unmatched. CDR3 length equals 13 residues. The CDR3 region has the DNA TGCAGCGCTGGACTAGCGGGAGACGGGGAGCTGTTTTTT. Amino acids: CSAGLAGDGELFF.

This clone was detected ten times or more. This chain connects TRBV5-1 to TRBJ1-6; D unresolved. Trimming left V 0 bases short and J 9 bases short, with 4 bases between. The CDR3 spans 12 residues. Germline loops: CDR1 SGHRS, CDR2 YFSETQ. The CDR3 DNA reads as TGCGCCAGCAGCTTGGACACTTCACCCCTCCACTTT. Protein: CASSLDTSPLHF.

This chain connects TRBV5-8 to TRBJ1-4; 8 bases are shared with TRBD1. Trimming cost V 5 bases and J 8 bases; bases outside gene matches: 5. This CDR3 comprises 13 residues. Germline V gene data show CDR1 as SGHTS and CDR2 as YDEGEE. The CDR3 loop is CASSTGGWEKLFF. The CDR3 DNA follows: TGTGCCAGCAGTACAGGGGGTTGGGAAAAACTGTTTTTT.

This clone was picked up one time. J is TRBJ1-5 and V is TRBV7-9; no clear D. The ends were cut back, 4 bases at V and 5 bases at J, with 9 bases in the middle. Germline assignment: CDR1 SEHNR and CDR2 FQNEAQ (reference sequence). CDR3 length: 13 residues. The CDR3 loop is CASSSEGYQPQHF. CDR3 bases: TGTGCCAGCAGCTCGGAGGGTTATCAGCCCCAGCATTTT.

The gene calls are TRBV19 and TRBJ2-7, with 7 positions matching TRBD1. CDR3 length equals 14 residues. Trimming removed 6 bases from V and 5 bases from J; junction bases left unmatched: 10. Germline values: CDR1 LNHDA, CDR2 SQIVND (reference sequence). The CDR3 region has the DNA TGTGCCAGTAGATTAGGACAGGCTTCCCACGAGCAGTACTTC. Translation: CASRLGQASHEQYF.

This clone appeared a single time. The chain recombines TRBV30 with TRBJ1-1; perhaps TRBD1 as D (5 bases). This CDR3 spans 13 amino acids. Per the germline V gene, CDR1 is GTSNPN and CDR2 is SVGIG (reference sequence). V was trimmed by 2 bases and J by 3 bases, leaving 10 bases between them. The CDR3 protein is CAWSRGHYTEAFF. In nucleotides, the CDR3 is TGTGCCTGGAGTCGCGGACACTACACTGAAGCTTTCTTT.

The V and J genes are TRBV2 and TRBJ2-2; D unresolved. Germline-derived CDR1 and CDR2 are SNHLY and FYNNEI. Trimming cost V 5 bases and J 2 bases, with 12 bases left between them. The CDR3 is 15 amino acids. CDR3 in DNA: TGTGCCAGCAGTAGGTCTAGGAGTAACACCGGGGAGCTGTTTTTT. It translates to CASSRSRSNTGELFF.

CDR3 loop: CASSRPTSGGLQQETQYF. DNA of the CDR3: TGTGCCAGCAGCCGACCGACTAGCGGGGGGCTTCAACAAGAGACCCAGTACTTC. V gene TRBV7-6 combines with J gene TRBJ2-5; 13 positions match TRBD2. Trimming cost V 5 bases and J 2 bases; bases outside gene matches: 11. CDR3 length: 18 residues. Germline CDR1 reads SGHVS; CDR2 reads FNYEAQ.

The V call is TRBV4-3, the J call TRBJ2-3, with TRBD2 matching 8 bases. Trimming removed 0 bases from V and 5 bases from J; junction bases left unmatched: 1. Germline V gene lookup returns CDR1 LGHNA and CDR2 YSLEER. This CDR3 comprises 14 residues. The CDR3 DNA is TGCGCCAGCAGCCAAGATCTAGCGGGAGATACGCAGTATTTT. Translating gives CASSQDLAGDTQYF.

The chain carries TRBV9 and TRBJ2-7; D is possibly TRBD1 (5 bases). CDR1 and CDR2 from the germline V gene are SGDLS and YYNGEE. The CDR3 covers 15 residues. V was trimmed by 0 bases and J by 3 bases, leaving 13 bases between them. The CDR3 spells CASSVAGTRDYEQYF. DNA for the CDR3: TGTGCCAGCAGCGTAGCTGGTACCAGGGACTACGAGCAGTACTTC.

The chain carries TRBV4-2 and TRBJ2-7; 7 bases are a match to TRBD1. Germline V gene sequence: CDR1 LGHNA, CDR2 YNFKEQ. V lost 4 bases, J lost 0 bases, and 9 bases stayed unmatched. This CDR3 is built from 16 residues. CDR3 coding DNA: TGTGCCAGCAGCCCGGGACAGACAGAAAACTCCTACGAGCAGTACTTC. This sequence encodes CASSPGQTENSYEQYF.

The chain uses TRBV7-9 and TRBJ2-5; 9 nucleotides line up with TRBD2. V lost 8 bases to trimming and J lost 7 bases; unmatched junction nucleotides: 14. CDR1 and CDR2 (germline): SEHNR, FQNEAQ (reference sequence). CDR3 length equals 15 residues. CDR3 in amino acids: CASEEAGGLGGTQYF. The CDR3 DNA reads as TGTGCCAGCGAGGAGGCGGGGGGGCTGGGCGGGACCCAGTACTTC. Drawing the rest from reference TRBV7-9 and TRBJ2-5, the complete variable domain is DTGVSQNPRHKITKRGQNVTFRCDPISEHNRLYWYRQTLGQGPEFLTYFQNEAQLEKSRLLSDRFSAERPKGSFSTLEIQRTEQGDSAMYLCASEEAGGLGGTQYFGPGTRLLVL.

This clone was observed a handful of times. The chain carries TRBV27 and TRBJ2-3; 8 nucleotides line up with TRBD2. The germline gives CDR1 MNHEY, CDR2 SMNVEV (reference sequence). Trimming removed 5 bases from V and 0 bases from J; junction bases left unmatched: 4. This CDR3 spans 15 amino acids. CDR3 DNA: TGTGCCAGCAGTCCGAGCGGGGGTAGCACAGATACGCAGTATTTT. It yields the protein CASSPSGGSTDTQYF.

This chain joins TRBV6-1 and TRBJ2-1; D is undetermined. Germline loops: CDR1 MNHNS, CDR2 SASEGT. This CDR3 contains 15 residues. V was clipped by 1 base and J by 0 bases, with 7 bases between them. The CDR3 sequence: CASSEGLSSYNEQFF. Written as DNA, the CDR3 is TGTGCCAGCAGTGAAGGCCTTAGCTCCTACAATGAGCAGTTCTTC.

The V and J genes are TRBV27 and TRBJ2-7; TRBD1 matches 10 bases. The CDR3 is made up of 13 amino acids. Unmatched junction bases numbered 4, after V lost 6 bases and J lost 5 bases. Germline V lookup: CDR1 MNHEY, CDR2 SMNVEV (reference sequence). The CDR3 DNA reads TGTGCCAGCAGGACGGACAGGGGGGACGAGCAGTACTTC. Translated, it gives CASRTDRGDEQYF.

This chain joins TRBV5-1 and TRBJ2-6; 10 nucleotides align to TRBD1. The germline V gene has CDR1 SGHRS and CDR2 YFSETQ. The J segment lost 0 bases and the V segment lost 1 base, leaving 10 bases of the junction unmatched. The CDR3 is 20 amino acids. CDR3 amino acids: CASSLSVGTGVLSGANVLTF. The DNA for the CDR3 is TGCGCCAGCAGCTTGAGTGTTGGGACAGGGGTGCTCTCTGGGGCCAACGTCCTGACTTTC.

The V call is TRBV5-1, the J call TRBJ1-1; maybe TRBD1 (5 bases). This CDR3 spans 16 amino acids. CDR1 and CDR2 from the germline V gene are SGHRS and YFSETQ. V was pared by 0 bases and J by 4 bases, with 16 bases between. CDR3 sequence: CASSLGVRGGRTEAFF. CDR3 nucleotide sequence: TGCGCCAGCAGCTTGGGAGTTAGGGGAGGGCGCACTGAAGCTTTCTTT.